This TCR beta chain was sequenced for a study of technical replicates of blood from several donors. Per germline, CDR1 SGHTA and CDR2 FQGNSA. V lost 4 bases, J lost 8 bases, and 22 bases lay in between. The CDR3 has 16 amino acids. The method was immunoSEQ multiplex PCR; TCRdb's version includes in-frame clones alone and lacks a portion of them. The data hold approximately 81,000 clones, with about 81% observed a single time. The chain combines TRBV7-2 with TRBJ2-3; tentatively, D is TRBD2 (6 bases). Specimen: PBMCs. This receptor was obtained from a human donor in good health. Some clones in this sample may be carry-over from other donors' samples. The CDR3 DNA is TGTGCCAGCAGCTCCAGGGAGCCGGGACTGGGGCCTACGCAGTATTTT. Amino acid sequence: CASSSREPGLGPTQYF.